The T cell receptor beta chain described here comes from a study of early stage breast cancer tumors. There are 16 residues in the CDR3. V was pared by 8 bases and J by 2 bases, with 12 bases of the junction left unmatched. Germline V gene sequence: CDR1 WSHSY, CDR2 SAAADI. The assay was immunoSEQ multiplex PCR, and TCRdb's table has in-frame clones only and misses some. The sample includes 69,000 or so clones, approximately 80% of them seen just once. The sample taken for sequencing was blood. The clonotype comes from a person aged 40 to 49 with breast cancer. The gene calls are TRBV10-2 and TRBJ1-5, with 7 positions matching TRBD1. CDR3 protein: CASQELRGSGNQPQHF. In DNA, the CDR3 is TGCGCCAGCCAGGAACTCAGGGGGTCGGGCAATCAGCCCCAGCATTTT.